This entry features one T cell receptor beta chain sequence. Its antigen is currently unknown. Between the trimmed V and J ends, which lost 3 bases and 2 bases, there was a span of 13 bases. CDR3 size: 15 residues. Germline values: CDR1 SGHTA, CDR2 FQGNSA. The data originate from a study of cytomegalovirus exposure and HLA in healthy donors. The study, taken as a whole, reports: The study flagged about 150 TCR beta chains as cytomegalovirus-associated. An analysis done earlier found most TCR beta V segments productive about 90% or about 30% of the time.

PCR amplification relied on 60 Vbeta primers (plus 13 Jbeta primers). The protocol was immunoSEQ multiplex PCR, while the TCRdb copy is restricted to in-frame clones and leaves out a portion. Among 95,000 to 150,000 clones listed, roughly 66% were seen once. This clonotype originated in a man between 18 and 35 years old in good health and CMV-seronegative. The sequenced sample was PBMCs. This sequence joins TRBV7-2 and TRBJ2-5; TRBD2 is a possible D gene (6 bases). The CDR3 region has the DNA TGTGCCAGCAGCTTTGGGACTGGGGGGCAAGAGACCCAGTACTTC. Its translation is CASSFGTGGQETQYF.